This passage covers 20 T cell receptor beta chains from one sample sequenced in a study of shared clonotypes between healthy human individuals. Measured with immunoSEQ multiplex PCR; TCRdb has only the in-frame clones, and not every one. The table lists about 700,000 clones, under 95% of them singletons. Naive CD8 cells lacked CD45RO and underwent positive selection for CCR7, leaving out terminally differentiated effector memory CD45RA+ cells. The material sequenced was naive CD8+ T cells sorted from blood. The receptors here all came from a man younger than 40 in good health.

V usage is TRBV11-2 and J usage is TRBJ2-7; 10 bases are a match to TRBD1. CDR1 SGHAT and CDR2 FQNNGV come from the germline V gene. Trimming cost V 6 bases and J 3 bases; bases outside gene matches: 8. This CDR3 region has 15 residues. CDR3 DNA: TGTGCCAGCAGTCCCGGGACAGGGGACTTCTACGAGCAGTACTTC. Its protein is CASSPGTGDFYEQYF.

Here the CDR3 reads CASSLSSESRDWSYEQYF. CDR3 DNA sequence: TGTGCCAGCAGTTTAAGCTCTGAGTCCAGGGACTGGTCCTACGAGCAGTACTTC. This chain connects TRBV28 to TRBJ2-7; perhaps TRBD2 as D (6 bases). The V end lost 2 bases, the J end lost 1 base, and 21 bases lay between the germline ends. CDR1 is MDHEN and CDR2 is SYDVKM in the germline V gene. The CDR3 consists of 18 residues. Using reference TRBV28 and TRBJ2-7 for the parts outside the CDR3, the full variable domain is DVKVTQSSRYLVKRTGEKVFLECVQDMDHENMFWYRQDPGLGLRLIYFSYDVKMKEKGDIPEGYSVSREKKERFSLILESASTNQTSMYLCASSLSSESRDWSYEQYFGPGTRLTVT.

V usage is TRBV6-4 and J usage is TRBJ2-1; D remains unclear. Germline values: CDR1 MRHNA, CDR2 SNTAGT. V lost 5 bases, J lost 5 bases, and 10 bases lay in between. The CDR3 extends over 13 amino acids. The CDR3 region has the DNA TGTGCCAGCAGTCTGAGTAGGAACAATGAGCAGTTCTTC. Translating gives CASSLSRNNEQFF.

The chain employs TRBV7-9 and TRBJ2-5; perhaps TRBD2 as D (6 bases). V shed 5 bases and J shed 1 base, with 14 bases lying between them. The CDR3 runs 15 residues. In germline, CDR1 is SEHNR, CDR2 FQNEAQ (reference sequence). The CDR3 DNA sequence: TGTGCCAGCAGCCCTTTCAGGGAGGTCCAAGAGACCCAGTACTTC. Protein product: CASSPFREVQETQYF.

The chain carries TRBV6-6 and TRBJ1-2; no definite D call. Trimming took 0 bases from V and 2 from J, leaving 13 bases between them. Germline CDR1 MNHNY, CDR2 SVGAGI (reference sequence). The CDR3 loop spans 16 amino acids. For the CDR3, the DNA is TGTGCCAGCAGTTACTCTGGGTCCACTCTGAACTATGGCTACACCTTC. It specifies CASSYSGSTLNYGYTF.

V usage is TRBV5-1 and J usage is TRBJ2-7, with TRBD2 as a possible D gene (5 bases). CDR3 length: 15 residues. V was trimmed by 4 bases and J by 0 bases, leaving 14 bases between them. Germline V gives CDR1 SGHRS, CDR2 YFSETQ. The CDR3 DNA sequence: TGCGCCAGCAGCCTGTATGGAGGAAACTCCTACGAGCAGTACTTC. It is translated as CASSLYGGNSYEQYF.

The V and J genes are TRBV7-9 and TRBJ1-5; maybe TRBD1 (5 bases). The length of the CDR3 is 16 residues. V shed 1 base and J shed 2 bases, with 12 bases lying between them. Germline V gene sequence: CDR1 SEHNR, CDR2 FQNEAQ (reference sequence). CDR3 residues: CASSLVGRDGNQPQHF. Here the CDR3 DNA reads TGTGCCAGCAGCTTAGTAGGCAGGGACGGCAATCAGCCCCAGCATTTT. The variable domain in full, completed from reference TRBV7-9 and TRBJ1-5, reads DTGVSQNPRHKITKRGQNVTFRCDPISEHNRLYWYRQTLGQGPEFLTYFQNEAQLEKSRLLSDRFSAERPKGSFSTLEIQRTEQGDSAMYLCASSLVGRDGNQPQHFGDGTRLSIL.

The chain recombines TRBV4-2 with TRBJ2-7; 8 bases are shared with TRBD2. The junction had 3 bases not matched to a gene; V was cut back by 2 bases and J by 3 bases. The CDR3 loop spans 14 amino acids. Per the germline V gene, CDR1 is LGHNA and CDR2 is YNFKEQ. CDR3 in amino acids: CASSQSGGSYEQYF. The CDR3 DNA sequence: TGTGCCAGCAGCCAAAGCGGGGGCAGCTACGAGCAGTACTTC.

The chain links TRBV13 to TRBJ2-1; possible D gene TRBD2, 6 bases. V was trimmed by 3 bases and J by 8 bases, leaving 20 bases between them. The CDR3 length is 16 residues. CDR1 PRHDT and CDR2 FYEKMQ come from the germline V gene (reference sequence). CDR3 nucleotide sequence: TGTGCCAGCAGCTTGGGGGGAGTAGTTCCTGTGGATGAGCAGTTCTTC. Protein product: CASSLGGVVPVDEQFF.

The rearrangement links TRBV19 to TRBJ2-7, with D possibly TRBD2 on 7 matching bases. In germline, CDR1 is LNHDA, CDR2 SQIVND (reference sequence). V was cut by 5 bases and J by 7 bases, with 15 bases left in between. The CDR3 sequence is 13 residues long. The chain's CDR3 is CASSLTRGREQYF. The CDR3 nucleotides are TGTGCCAGTAGTCTAACGCGGGGGCGGGAGCAGTACTTC.

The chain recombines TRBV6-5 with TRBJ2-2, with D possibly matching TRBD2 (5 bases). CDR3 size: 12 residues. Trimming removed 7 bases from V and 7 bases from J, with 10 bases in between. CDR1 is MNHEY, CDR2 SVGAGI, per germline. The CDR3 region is CASMAAGGELFF. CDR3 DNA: TGTGCCAGCATGGCGGCGGGCGGGGAGCTGTTTTTT.

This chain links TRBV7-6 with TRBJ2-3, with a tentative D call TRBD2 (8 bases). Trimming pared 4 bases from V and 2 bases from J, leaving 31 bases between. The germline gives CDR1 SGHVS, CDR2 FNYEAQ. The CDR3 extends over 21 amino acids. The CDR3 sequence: CASSSITGDQLSGSATDTQYF. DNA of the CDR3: TGTGCCAGCAGCTCTATAACAGGGGACCAACTCAGCGGGAGCGCCACAGATACGCAGTATTTT.

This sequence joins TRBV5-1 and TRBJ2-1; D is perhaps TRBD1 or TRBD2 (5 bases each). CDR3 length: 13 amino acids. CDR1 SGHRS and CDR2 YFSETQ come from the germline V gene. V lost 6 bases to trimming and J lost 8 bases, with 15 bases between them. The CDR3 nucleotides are TGCGCCAGCACTGAGGGGCCTATCGATGAGCAGTTCTTC. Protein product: CASTEGPIDEQFF.

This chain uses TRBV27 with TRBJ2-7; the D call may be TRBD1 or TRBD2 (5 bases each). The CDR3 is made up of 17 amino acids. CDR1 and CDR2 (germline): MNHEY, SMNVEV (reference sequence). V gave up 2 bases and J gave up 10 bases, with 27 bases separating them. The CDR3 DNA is TGTGCCAGCAGTTTACTTACGACAGAGGGAGCTATAACGGAACAGTACTTC. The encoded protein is CASSLLTTEGAITEQYF.

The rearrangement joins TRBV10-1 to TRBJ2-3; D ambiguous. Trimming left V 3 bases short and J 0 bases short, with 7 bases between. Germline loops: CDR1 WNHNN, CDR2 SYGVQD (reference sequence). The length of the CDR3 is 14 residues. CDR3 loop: CASSDDGSTDTQYF. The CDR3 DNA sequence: TGCGCCAGCAGTGATGACGGAAGCACAGATACGCAGTATTTT.

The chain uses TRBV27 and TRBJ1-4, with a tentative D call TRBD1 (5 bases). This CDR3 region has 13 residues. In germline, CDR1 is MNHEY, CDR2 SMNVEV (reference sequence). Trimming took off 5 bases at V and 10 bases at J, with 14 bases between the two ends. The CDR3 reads CASSAPGAIKLFF. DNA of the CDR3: TGTGCCAGCAGTGCCCCCGGGGCCATAAAACTGTTTTTT.

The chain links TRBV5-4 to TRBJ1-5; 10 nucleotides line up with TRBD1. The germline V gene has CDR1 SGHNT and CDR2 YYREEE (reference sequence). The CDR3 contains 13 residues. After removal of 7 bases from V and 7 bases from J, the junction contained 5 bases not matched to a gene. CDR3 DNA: TGTGCCAGCGGACAGGGGGTGGGCCAGCCCCAGCATTTT. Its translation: CASGQGVGQPQHF.

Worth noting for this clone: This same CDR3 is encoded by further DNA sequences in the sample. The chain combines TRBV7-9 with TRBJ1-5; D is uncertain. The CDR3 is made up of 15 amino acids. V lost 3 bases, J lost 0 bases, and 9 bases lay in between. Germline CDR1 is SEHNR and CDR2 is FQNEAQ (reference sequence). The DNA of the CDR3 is TGTGCCAGCAGCTTGGACGGCCGTAGCAATCAGCCCCAGCATTTT. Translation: CASSLDGRSNQPQHF.

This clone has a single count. CDR3 sequence (DNA): TGTGCCAGCAGTAGCACCCCGACTCCCCCAGATACGCAGTATTTT. This encodes CASSSTPTPPDTQYF. The chain uses TRBV7-9 and TRBJ2-3; no firm D call. The CDR3 is 15 residues long. Per the germline V gene, CDR1 is SEHNR and CDR2 is FQNEAQ (reference sequence). With 6 bases removed from V and 4 bases from J, the gap between germline ends came to 17 bases.

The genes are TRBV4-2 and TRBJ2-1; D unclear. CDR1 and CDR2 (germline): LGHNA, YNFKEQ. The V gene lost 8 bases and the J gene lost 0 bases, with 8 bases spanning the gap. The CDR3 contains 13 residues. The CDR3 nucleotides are TGTGCCAGCGGCCTCTTCTCCTACAATGAGCAGTTCTTC. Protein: CASGLFSYNEQFF.